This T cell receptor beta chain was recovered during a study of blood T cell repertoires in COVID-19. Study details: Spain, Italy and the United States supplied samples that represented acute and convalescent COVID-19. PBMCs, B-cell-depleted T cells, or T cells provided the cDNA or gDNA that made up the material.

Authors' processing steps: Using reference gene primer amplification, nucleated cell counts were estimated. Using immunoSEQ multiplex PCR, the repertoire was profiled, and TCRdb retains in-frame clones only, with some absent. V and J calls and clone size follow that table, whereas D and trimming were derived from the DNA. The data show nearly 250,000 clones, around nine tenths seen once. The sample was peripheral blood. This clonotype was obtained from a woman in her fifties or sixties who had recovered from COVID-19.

The CDR3 DNA is TGTGCCAGCAGTGGGACTAGCGGGGGGGCCGGCACAGATACGCAGTATTTT. Residues: CASSGTSGGAGTDTQYF. The chain links TRBV6-1 to TRBJ2-3; TRBD2 matches at 15 bases. Germline trimming cut 4 bases from V and 1 base from J; bases unmatched to any gene: 3. CDR1 and CDR2 (germline): MNHNS, SASEGT. CDR3 length: 17 residues.